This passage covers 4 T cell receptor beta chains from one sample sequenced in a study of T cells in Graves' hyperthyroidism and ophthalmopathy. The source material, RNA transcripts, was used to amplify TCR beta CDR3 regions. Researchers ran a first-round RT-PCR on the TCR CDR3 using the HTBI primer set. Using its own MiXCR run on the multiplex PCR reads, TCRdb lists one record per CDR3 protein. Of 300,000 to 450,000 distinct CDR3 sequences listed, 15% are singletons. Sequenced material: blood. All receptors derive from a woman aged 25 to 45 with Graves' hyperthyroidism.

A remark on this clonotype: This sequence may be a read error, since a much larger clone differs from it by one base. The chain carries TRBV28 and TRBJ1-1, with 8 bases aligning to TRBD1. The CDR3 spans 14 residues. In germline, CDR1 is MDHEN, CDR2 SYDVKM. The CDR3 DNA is TGTGCCAGCAAACAGGGGGGATCGAACGCTGAAGCTTTCTTT. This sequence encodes CASKQGGSNAEAFF.

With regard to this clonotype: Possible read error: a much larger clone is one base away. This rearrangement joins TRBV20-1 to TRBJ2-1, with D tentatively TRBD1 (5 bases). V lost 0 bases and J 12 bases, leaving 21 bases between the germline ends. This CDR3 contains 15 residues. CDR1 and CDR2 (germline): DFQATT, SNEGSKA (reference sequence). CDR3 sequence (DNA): TGCAGTGCTAGAGATGGTGGCAGTCAAGGGGATGGGCAGTTCTTC. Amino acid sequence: CSARDGGSQGDGQFF.

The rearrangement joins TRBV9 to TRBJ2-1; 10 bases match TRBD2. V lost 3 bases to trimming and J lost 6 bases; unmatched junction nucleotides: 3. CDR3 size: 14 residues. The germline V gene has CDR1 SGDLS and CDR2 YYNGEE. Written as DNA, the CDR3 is TGTGCCAGCAGCGCTAGCGGGAGTGGCAATGAGCAGTTCTTC. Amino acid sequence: CASSASGSGNEQFF.

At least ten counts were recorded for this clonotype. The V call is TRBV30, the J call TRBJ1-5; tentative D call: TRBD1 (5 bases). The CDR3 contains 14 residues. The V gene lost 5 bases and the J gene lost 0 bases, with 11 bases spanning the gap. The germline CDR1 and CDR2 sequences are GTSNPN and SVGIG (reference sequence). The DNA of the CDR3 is TGTGCCTGGGGGGGACGGGGTAGCAATCAGCCCCAGCATTTT. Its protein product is CAWGGRGSNQPQHF.